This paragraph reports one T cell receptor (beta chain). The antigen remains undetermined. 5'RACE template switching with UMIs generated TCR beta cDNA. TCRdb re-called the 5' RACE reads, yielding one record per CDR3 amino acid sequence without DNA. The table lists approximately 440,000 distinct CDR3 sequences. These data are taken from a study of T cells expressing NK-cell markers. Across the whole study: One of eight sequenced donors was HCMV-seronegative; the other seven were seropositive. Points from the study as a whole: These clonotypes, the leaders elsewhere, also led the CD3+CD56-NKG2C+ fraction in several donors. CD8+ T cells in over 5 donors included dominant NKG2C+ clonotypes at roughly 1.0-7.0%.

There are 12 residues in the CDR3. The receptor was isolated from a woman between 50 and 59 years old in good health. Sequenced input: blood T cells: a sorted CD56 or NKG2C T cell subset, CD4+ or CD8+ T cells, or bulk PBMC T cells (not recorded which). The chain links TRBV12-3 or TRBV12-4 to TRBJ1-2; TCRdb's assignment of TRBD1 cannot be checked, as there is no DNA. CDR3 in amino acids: CASARVNYGYTF.